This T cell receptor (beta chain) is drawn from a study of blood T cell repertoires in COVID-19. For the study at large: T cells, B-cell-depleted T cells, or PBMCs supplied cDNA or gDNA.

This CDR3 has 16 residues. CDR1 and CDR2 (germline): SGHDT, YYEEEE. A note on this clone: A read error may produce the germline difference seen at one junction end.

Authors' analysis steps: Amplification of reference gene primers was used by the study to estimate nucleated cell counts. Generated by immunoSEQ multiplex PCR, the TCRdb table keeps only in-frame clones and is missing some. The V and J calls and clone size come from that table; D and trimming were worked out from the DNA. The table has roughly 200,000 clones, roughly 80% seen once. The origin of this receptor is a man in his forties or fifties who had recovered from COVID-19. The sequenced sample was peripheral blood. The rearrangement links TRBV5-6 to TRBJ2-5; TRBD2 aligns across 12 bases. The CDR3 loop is CATDVTSGSIEEIQYF. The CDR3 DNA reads TGTGCCACTGATGTGACTAGCGGGAGTATCGAAGAGATCCAGTACTTC.